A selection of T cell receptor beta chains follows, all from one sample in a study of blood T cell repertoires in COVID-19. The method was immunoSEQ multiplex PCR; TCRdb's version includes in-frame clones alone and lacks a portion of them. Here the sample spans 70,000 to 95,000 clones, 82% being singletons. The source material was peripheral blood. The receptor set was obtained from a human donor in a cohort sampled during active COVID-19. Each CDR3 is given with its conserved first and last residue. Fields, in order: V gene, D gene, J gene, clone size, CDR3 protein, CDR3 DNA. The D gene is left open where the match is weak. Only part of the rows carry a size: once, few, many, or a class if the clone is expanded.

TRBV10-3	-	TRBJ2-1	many	CAISVLADNEQFF	TGTGCCATCAGTGTTTTGGCGGACAATGAGCAGTTCTTC
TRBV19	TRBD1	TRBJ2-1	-	CATKALGQAAYNEQFF	TGTGCCACCAAAGCGCTTGGACAGGCGGCCTACAATGAGCAGTTCTTC
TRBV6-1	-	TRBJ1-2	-	CASSEGGVGYTF	TGTGCCAGCAGTGAAGGGGGCGTTGGCTACACCTTC
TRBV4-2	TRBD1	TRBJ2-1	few	CASSQESDRGTGSYNEQFF	TGTGCCAGCAGCCAAGAGTCCGACAGGGGGACGGGGTCCTACAATGAGCAGTTCTTC
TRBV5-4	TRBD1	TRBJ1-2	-	CASSGGQGVNYGYTF	TGTGCCAGCAGCGGGGGACAGGGGGTAAACTATGGCTACACCTTC
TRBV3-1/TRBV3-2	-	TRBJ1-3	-	CASSQGGGGLVRNTIYF	TGTGCCAGCAGCCAAGGAGGCGGGGGACTAGTCAGAAACACCATATATTTT
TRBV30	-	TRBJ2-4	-	CACHVGDTLGKNIQYF	TGTGCCTGCCATGTAGGGGACACTTTGGGCAAAAACATTCAGTACTTC
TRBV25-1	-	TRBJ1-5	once	CASSEPDSSAGNQPQHF	TGTGCCAGCAGTGAGCCAGACAGCTCGGCGGGCAATCAGCCCCAGCATTTT
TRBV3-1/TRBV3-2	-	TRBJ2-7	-	CASSPSAGSHEQYF	TGTGCCAGCAGCCCTTCCGCGGGGTCTCACGAGCAGTACTTC
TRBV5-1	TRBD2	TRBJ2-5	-	CASSLDVAGGFKTQYF	TGCGCCAGCAGCTTGGATGTAGCGGGGGGATTCAAGACCCAGTACTTC
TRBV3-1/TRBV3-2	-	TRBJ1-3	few	CASSPGAGNTIYF	TGTGCCAGCAGCCCGGGTGCTGGAAACACCATATATTTT
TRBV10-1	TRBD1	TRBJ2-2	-	CASRDRETGELFF	TGCGCCAGCAGGGACAGGGAGACCGGGGAGCTGTTTTTT
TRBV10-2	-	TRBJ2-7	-	CASRDSSTYEQYF	TGCGCCAGCAGGGACAGTTCGACCTACGAGCAGTACTTC
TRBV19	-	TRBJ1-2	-	CASSTSRVLGYGYTF	TGTGCCAGTAGTACATCCAGGGTCTTGGGCTATGGCTACACCTTC
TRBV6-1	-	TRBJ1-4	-	CASSERGNKLFF	TGTGCCAGCAGTGAGCGGGGTAACAAACTGTTTTTT
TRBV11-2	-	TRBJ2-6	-	CASIMRVSGANVLTF	TGTGCCAGTATCATGAGGGTCTCTGGGGCCAACGTCCTGACTTTC
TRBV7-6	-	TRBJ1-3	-	CASSSRDISGNTIYF	TGTGCCAGCAGCTCCCGGGACATCTCTGGAAACACCATATATTTT
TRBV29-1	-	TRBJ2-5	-	CSVAGFGTQYF	TGCAGCGTTGCAGGGTTTGGGACCCAGTACTTC
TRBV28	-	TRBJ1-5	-	CASSLGGGVQPQHF	TGTGCCAGCAGCCTGGGAGGGGGTGTTCAGCCCCAGCATTTT
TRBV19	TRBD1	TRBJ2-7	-	CASNPRTGFEQYF	TGTGCCAGTAATCCCCGGACAGGGTTCGAGCAGTACTTC
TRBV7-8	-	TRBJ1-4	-	CASSLGSQPSEKLFF	TGTGCCAGCAGCTTAGGGAGTCAACCCTCCGAAAAACTGTTTTTT
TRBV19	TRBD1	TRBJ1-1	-	CASRDRQGGNTEAFF	TGTGCCAGTAGGGATAGACAGGGTGGAAACACTGAAGCTTTCTTT
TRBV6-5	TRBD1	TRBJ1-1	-	CASSRDRVREAFF	TGTGCCAGCAGTCGGGACAGAGTCCGTGAAGCTTTCTTT
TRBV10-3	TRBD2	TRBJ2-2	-	CAISDPGLVDAGELFF	TGTGCCATCAGTGACCCGGGACTAGTTGACGCCGGGGAGCTGTTTTTT
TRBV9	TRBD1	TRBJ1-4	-	CASSGDRDSTNEKLFF	TGTGCCAGCAGCGGAGACAGGGATTCAACTAATGAAAAACTGTTTTTT
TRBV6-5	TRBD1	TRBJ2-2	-	CASKGTAQNTGELFF	TGTGCCAGCAAAGGGACAGCCCAGAACACCGGGGAGCTGTTTTTT
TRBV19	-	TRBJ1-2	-	CASSPGSSYGYTF	TGTGCCAGTAGTCCCGGGTCCTCCTATGGCTACACCTTC
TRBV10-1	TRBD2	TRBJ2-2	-	CASSSGGETSRSIGELFF	TGCGCCAGCAGTTCGGGGGGGGAGACTAGCCGTTCTATCGGGGAGCTGTTTTTT
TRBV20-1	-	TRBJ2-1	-	CSAPSYNEQFF	TGCAGTGCTCCCAGTTACAATGAGCAGTTCTTC
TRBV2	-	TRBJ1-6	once	CASSDGPEGQGSPLHF	TGTGCCAGCAGCGATGGGCCGGAAGGCCAGGGTTCGCCCCTCCACTTT
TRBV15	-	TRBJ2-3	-	CATSSLPDLTDTQYF	TGTGCCACCAGTAGTCTTCCGGACTTAACAGATACGCAGTATTTT
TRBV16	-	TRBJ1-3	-	CASSQETAARTGNTIYF	TGTGCCAGCAGCCAAGAGACAGCCGCGAGAACTGGAAACACCATATATTTT
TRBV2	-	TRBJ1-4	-	CASSYSEKLFF	TGTGCCAGCAGTTATAGTGAAAAACTGTTTTTT
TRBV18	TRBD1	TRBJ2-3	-	CASSHQKGQGTDTQYF	TGTGCCAGCTCACACCAGAAGGGACAGGGCACAGATACGCAGTATTTT
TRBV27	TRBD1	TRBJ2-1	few	CASSIRTGGSYNEQFF	TGTGCCAGCAGCATCCGGACAGGGGGGTCCTACAATGAGCAGTTCTTC
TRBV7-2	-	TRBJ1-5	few	CASSRTVNQPQHF	TGTGCCAGCAGCCGGACAGTCAATCAGCCCCAGCATTTT
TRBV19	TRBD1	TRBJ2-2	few	CASIPNRGGTGELFF	TGTGCCAGTATTCCTAACAGGGGTGGGACCGGGGAGCTGTTTTTT
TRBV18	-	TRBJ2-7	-	CASSPGTTSYEQYF	TGTGCCAGCTCCCCCGGGACAACGAGCTACGAGCAGTACTTC
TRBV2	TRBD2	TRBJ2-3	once	CASRPSSGGAWDTQYF	TGTGCCAGCAGACCCTCTAGCGGGGGGGCCTGGGACACGCAGTATTTT
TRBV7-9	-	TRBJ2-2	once	CASSSLVGELFF	TGTGCCAGCAGCTCCCTTGTAGGGGAGCTGTTTTTT
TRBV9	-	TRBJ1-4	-	CASSVGRAGEKLFF	TGTGCCAGCAGCGTAGGCAGGGCCGGGGAAAAACTGTTTTTT
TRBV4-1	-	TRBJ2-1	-	CASSQGGGTYNEQFF	TGCGCCAGCAGCCAAGGGGGCGGGACGTACAATGAGCAGTTCTTC
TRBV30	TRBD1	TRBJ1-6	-	CAWSAGQGYSPLHF	TGTGCCTGGAGTGCGGGACAGGGGTATTCACCCCTCCACTTT
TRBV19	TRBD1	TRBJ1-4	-	CASSVGQGSEKLFF	TGTGCCAGTAGTGTGGGACAGGGTAGTGAAAAACTGTTTTTT
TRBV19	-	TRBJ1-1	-	CASRDSTEAFF	TGTGCCAGCCGAGACAGCACTGAAGCTTTCTTT
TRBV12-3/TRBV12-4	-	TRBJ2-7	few	CASSSPLTSVYF	TGTGCCAGCAGTTCGCCCCTTACGAGTGTCTACTTC
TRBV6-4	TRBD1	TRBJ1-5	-	CASSQTGGDNQPQHF	TGTGCCAGCAGCCAGACAGGGGGGGACAATCAGCCCCAGCATTTT
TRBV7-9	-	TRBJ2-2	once	CASSLRGNTGELFF	TGTGCCAGCAGCTTACGGGGAAACACCGGGGAGCTGTTTTTT
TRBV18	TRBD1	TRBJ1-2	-	CASSPGTGGIYGYTF	TGTGCCAGCTCACCGGGGACAGGGGGCATCTATGGCTACACCTTC
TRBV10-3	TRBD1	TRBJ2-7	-	CAISGNRDSYEQYF	TGTGCCATCAGTGGAAACCGGGACAGCTACGAGCAGTACTTC
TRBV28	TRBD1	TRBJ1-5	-	CASMGTGLFQPQHF	TGTGCCAGCATGGGGACAGGGCTTTTTCAGCCCCAGCATTTT
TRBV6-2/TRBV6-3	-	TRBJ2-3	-	CASSYASLADTQYF	TGTGCCAGCAGTTACGCTAGTCTCGCAGATACGCAGTATTTT